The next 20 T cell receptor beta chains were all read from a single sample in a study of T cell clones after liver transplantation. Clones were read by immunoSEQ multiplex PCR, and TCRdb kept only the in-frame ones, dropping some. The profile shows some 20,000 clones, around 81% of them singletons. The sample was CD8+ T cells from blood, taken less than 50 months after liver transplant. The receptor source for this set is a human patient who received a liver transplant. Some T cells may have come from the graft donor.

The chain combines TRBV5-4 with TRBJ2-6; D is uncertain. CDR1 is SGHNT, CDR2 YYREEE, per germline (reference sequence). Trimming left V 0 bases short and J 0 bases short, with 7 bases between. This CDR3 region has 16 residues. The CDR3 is CASSLERISGANVLTF. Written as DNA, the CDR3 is TGTGCCAGCAGCTTGGAGAGAATCTCTGGGGCCAACGTCCTGACTTTC.

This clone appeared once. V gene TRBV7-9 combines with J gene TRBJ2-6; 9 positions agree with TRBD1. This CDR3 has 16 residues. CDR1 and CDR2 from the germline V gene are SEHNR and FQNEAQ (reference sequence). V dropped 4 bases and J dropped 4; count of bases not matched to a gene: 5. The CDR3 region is CASSSGQGLGANVLTF. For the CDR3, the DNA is TGTGCCAGCAGCTCAGGACAGGGGTTAGGGGCCAACGTCCTGACTTTC.

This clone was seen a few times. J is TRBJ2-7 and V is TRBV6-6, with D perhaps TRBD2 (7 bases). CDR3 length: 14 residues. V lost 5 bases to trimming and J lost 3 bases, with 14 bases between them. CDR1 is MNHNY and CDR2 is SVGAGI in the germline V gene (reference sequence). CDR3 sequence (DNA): TGTGCCAGCAGTCTCGGGGGGCCTAACTACGAGCAGTACTTC. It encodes CASSLGGPNYEQYF.

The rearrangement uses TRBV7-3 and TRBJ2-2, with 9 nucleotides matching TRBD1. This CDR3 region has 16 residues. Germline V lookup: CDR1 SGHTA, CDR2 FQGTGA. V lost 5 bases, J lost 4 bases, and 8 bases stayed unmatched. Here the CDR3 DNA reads TGTGCCAGCAGCCCCGGGACAGGGTTTGGCACCGGGGAGCTGTTTTTT. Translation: CASSPGTGFGTGELFF.

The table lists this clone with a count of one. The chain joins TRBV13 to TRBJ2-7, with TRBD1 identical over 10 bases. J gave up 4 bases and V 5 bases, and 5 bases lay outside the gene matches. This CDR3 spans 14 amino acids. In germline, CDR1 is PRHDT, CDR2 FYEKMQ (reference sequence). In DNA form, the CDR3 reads TGTGCCAGCAGCGGAGGGACAGGGGAATACGAGCAGTACTTC. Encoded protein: CASSGGTGEYEQYF.

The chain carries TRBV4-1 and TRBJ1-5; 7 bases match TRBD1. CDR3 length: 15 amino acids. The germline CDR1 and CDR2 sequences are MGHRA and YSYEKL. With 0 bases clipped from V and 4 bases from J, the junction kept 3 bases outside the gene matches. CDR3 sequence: CASSQEVGQNQPQHF. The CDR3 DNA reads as TGCGCCAGCAGCCAAGAAGTGGGACAGAATCAGCCCCAGCATTTT.

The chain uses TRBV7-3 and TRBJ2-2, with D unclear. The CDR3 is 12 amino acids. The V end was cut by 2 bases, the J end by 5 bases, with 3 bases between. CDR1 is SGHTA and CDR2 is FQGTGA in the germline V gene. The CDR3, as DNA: TGTGCCAGCAGCTTAGGGACCGGGGAGCTGTTTTTT. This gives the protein CASSLGTGELFF. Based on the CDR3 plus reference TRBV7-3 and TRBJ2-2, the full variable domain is GAGVSQTPSNKVTEKGKYVELRCDPISGHTALYWYRQSLGQGPEFLIYFQGTGAADDSGLPNDRFFAVRPEGSVSTLKIQRTERGDSAVYLCASSLGTGELFFGEGSRLTVL.

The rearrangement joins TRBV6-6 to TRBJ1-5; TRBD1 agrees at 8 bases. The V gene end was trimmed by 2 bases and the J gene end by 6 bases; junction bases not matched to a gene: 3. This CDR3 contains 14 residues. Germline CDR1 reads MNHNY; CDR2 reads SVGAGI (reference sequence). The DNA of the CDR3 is TGTGCCAGCAGTTACCAGGGGGCGGTTCAGCCCCAGCATTTT. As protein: CASSYQGAVQPQHF.

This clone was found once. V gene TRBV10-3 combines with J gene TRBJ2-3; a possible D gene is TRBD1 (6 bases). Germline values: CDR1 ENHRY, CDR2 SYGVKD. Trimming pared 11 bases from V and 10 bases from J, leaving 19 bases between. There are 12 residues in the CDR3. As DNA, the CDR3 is TGTGCCTCCAGGGGTCTGAACGAGCCGCAGTATTTT. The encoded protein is CASRGLNEPQYF.

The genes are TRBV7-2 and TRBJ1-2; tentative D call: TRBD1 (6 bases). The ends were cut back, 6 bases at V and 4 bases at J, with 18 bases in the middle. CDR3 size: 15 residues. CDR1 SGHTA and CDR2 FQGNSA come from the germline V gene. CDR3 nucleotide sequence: TGTGCCAGCAGTTCACAGGGAGAGCAAATCTATGGCTACACCTTC. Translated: CASSSQGEQIYGYTF.

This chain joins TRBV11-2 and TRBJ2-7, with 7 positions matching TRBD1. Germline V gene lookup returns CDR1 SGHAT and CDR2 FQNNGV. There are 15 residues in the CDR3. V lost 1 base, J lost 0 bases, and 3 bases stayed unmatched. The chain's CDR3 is CASSLGWDSSYEQYF. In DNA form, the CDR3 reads TGTGCCAGCAGCTTAGGTTGGGACAGCTCCTACGAGCAGTACTTC.

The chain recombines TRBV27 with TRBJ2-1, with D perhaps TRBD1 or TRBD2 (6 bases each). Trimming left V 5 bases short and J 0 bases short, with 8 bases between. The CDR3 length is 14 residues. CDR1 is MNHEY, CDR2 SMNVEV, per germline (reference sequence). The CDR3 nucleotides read TGTGCCAGCAGTCGGGGGCCCTCCTACAATGAGCAGTTCTTC. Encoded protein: CASSRGPSYNEQFF.

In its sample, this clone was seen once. DNA of the CDR3: TGTGCTAGTGCCCGGACCCAGTACTTC. Its protein is CASARTQYF. The chain couples TRBV12-5 to TRBJ2-5; the D is unclear. This CDR3 has 9 residues. CDR1 LGHNT and CDR2 FRNRAP come from the germline V gene. The V and J ends lost 7 bases and 7 bases respectively, with 4 bases between them. The full variable domain, rest sourced from reference TRBV12-5 and TRBJ2-5, is DARVTQTPRHKVTEMGQEVTMRCQPILGHNTVFWYRQTMMQGLELLAYFRNRAPLDDSGMPKDRFSAEMPDATLATLKIQPSEPRDSAVYFCASARTQYFGPGTRLLVL.

The CDR3 protein is CASSGTSGSGPYEQYF. CDR3 DNA sequence: TGTGCCAGCAGCGGGACTAGCGGGTCCGGACCCTACGAGCAGTACTTC. The chain links TRBV5-4 to TRBJ2-7; 12 nucleotides match TRBD2. Losses at the gene ends were 4 bases for V and 2 bases for J; bases not matched to a gene: 7. CDR3 length: 16 residues. CDR1 is SGHNT and CDR2 is YYREEE in the germline V gene (reference sequence).

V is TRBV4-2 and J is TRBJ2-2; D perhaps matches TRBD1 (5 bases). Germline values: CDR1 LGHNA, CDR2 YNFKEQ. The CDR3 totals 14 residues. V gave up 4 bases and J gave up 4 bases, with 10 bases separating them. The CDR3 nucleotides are TGTGCCAGCAGCCTTGGAAGGGGCACCGGGGAGCTGTTTTTT. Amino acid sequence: CASSLGRGTGELFF.

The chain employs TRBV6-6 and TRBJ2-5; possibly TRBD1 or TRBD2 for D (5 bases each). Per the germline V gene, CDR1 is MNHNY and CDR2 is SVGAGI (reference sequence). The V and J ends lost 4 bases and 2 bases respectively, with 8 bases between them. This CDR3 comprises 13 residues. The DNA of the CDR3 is TGTGCCAGCAGTTGGGGACCGCAAGAGACCCAGTACTTC. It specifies CASSWGPQETQYF.

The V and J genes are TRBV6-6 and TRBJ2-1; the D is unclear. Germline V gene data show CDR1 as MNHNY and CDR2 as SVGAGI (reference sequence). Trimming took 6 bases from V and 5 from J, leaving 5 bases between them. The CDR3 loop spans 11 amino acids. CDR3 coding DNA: TGTGCCAGCAGCCGAAACAATGAGCAGTTCTTC. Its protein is CASSRNNEQFF.

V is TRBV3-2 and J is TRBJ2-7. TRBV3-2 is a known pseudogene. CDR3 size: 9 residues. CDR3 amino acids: CAAYRGACF. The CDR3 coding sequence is TGTGCCGCATATAGGGGGGCTTGCTTC.

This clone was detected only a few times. The CDR3 sequence is CASSAGGGYTF. The CDR3 region has the DNA TGCGCCAGCAGTGCAGGGGGAGGCTACACCTTC. The V call is TRBV10-2, the J call TRBJ1-2; 7 bases line up with TRBD1. The V and J ends lost 4 bases and 8 bases, in that order; junction bases with no gene match: 1. Germline values: CDR1 WSHSY, CDR2 SAAADI. The CDR3 spans 11 residues.

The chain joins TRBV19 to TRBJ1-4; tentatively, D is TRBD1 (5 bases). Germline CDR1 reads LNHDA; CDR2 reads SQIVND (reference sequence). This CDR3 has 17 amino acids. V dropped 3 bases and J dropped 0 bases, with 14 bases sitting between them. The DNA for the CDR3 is TGTGCCAGTAGTATTCAAACAGAGGGGTCAACTAATGAAAAACTGTTTTTT. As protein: CASSIQTEGSTNEKLFF.